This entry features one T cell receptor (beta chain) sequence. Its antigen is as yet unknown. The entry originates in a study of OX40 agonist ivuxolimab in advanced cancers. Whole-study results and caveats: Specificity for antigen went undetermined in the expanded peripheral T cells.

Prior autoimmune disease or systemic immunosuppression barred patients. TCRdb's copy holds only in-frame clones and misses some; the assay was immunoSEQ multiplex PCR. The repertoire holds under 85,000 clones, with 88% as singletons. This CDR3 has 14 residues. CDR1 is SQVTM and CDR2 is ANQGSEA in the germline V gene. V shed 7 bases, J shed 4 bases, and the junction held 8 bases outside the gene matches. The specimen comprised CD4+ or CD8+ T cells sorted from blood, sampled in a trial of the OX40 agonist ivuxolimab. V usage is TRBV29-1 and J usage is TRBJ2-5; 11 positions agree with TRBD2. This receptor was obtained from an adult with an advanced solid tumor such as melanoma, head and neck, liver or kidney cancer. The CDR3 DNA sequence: TGCAGCGGAGAGACTAGCGGGACACTAGAGACCCAGTACTTC. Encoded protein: CSGETSGTLETQYF. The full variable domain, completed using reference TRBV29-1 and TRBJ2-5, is SAVISQKPSRDICQRGTSLTIQCQVDSQVTMMFWYRQQPGQSLTLIATANQGSEATYESGFVIDKFPISRPNLTFSTLTVSNMSPEDSSIYLCSGETSGTLETQYFGPGTRLLVL.